A selection of T cell receptor beta chains follows, all from one sample in a study of blood T cell repertoires in COVID-19. Clones were sequenced by immunoSEQ multiplex PCR, and TCRdb holds only the in-frame ones, with some missing. Of some 200,000 clones in the sample, about 87% were seen once. The sample was peripheral blood. The receptors were gathered from a man aged 65 to 85 with acute or convalescent COVID-19. Each CDR3 is given with its conserved first and last residue. A D gene is named only where the DNA matches it firmly. Size is stated for part of the rows, as once, few or many counts, or as a class when the clone is expanded.

clone_size j_call d_call v_call cdr3_aa cdr3_nt
NA TRBJ2-2 NA TRBV19 CASSETGNTGELFF TGTGCCAGTAGTGAGACAGGGAACACCGGGGAGCTGTTTTTT
NA TRBJ2-3 NA TRBV7-3 CASSLNAGGLDTQYF TGTGCCAGCAGCTTAAACGCAGGAGGATTAGATACGCAGTATTTT
NA TRBJ2-1 NA TRBV3-1/TRBV3-2 CASSHGTGYNEQFF TGTGCCAGCAGCCACGGCACGGGCTACAATGAGCAGTTCTTC
NA TRBJ2-7 TRBD2 TRBV7-6 CASSLVTSGTTSYEQYF TGTGCCAGCAGCTTGGTCACTAGCGGCACCACTTCCTACGAGCAGTACTTC
NA TRBJ2-1 NA TRBV7-2 CASSLSSVGEQFF TGTGCCAGCAGCTTAAGCTCGGTCGGTGAGCAGTTCTTC
NA TRBJ2-7 NA TRBV20-1 CSASGQSYEQYF TGCAGTGCTAGTGGTCAGTCCTACGAGCAGTACTTC
NA TRBJ1-5 NA TRBV29-1 CSVAGIGQPQHF TGCAGCGTTGCAGGGATCGGTCAGCCCCAGCATTTT
NA TRBJ1-5 TRBD1 TRBV4-1 CASSSGQGNFNQPQHF TGCGCCAGCAGCTCGGGACAGGGAAACTTCAATCAGCCCCAGCATTTT
NA TRBJ1-2 NA TRBV6-5 CASSYEASNYGYTF TGTGCCAGCAGTTACGAGGCCTCTAACTATGGCTACACCTTC
NA TRBJ2-7 TRBD2 TRBV6-5 CASSQTSGSTYEQYF TGTGCCAGCAGTCAAACTAGCGGGAGCACCTACGAGCAGTACTTC
NA TRBJ1-2 NA TRBV19 CASSMRSQDYGYTF TGTGCCAGTAGTATGAGGTCTCAAGACTATGGCTACACCTTC
NA TRBJ1-6 NA TRBV18 CASSPNSLSSYNSPLHF TGTGCCAGCTCACCTAACAGTCTGAGCTCCTATAATTCACCCCTCCACTTT
NA TRBJ2-5 TRBD2 TRBV5-1 CASSPTAAGAQETQYF TGCGCCAGCAGCCCGACCGCAGCGGGAGCCCAAGAGACCCAGTACTTC
NA TRBJ1-1 NA TRBV7-3 CASSQGGAGDTEAFF TGTGCCAGCAGCCAAGGAGGCGCAGGGGACACTGAAGCTTTCTTT
NA TRBJ2-3 TRBD1 TRBV4-2 CASSQRATGGTTDTQYF TGTGCCAGCAGCCAGCGAGCAACAGGGGGGACCACAGATACGCAGTATTTT
NA TRBJ2-7 TRBD1 TRBV7-2 CASSFAGTGSYEQYF TGTGCCAGCAGCTTTGCCGGGACAGGTTCCTACGAGCAGTACTTC
once TRBJ1-3 TRBD1 TRBV28 CASSFATGQGMFFGNTIYF TGTGCCAGCAGTTTCGCCACGGGACAGGGCATGTTTTTTGGAAACACCATATATTTT
NA TRBJ1-6 NA TRBV12-3/TRBV12-4 CASSLSGNSPLHF TGTGCCAGCAGTCTCTCAGGGAATTCACCCCTCCACTTT
NA TRBJ1-6 NA TRBV7-9 CASSSSYSPLHF TGTGCCAGCAGCTCCTCCTATTCACCCCTCCACTTT
NA TRBJ1-3 NA TRBV5-6 CASSLDGLSSGNTIYF TGTGCCAGCAGCCTTGATGGTCTGAGCTCTGGAAACACCATATATTTT
NA TRBJ2-1 TRBD2 TRBV30 CAWSSLAANYNEQFF TGTGCCTGGAGTTCTCTAGCGGCCAACTACAATGAGCAGTTCTTC
NA TRBJ1-1 TRBD1 TRBV9 CASSVGNRGNTEAFF TGTGCCAGCAGCGTAGGGAACAGGGGCAACACTGAAGCTTTCTTT
NA TRBJ1-1 NA TRBV6-6 CASSRPTRETEAFF TGTGCCAGCAGCCGACCGACCAGGGAAACTGAAGCTTTCTTT
NA TRBJ2-1 TRBD2 TRBV2 CASRGTSGSNNEQFF TGTGCCAGCAGAGGGACTAGCGGGAGTAACAATGAGCAGTTCTTC
NA TRBJ1-3 TRBD1 TRBV27 CASSIQGPGSGGNTIYF TGTGCCAGCAGTATACAGGGGCCAGGGAGTGGTGGAAACACCATATATTTT
NA TRBJ1-6 TRBD1 TRBV5-5 CASSSGQDLNSPLHF TGTGCCAGCAGCTCCGGACAGGACCTCAATTCACCCCTCCACTTT
NA TRBJ2-2 NA TRBV9 CASRPRGAGVTGELFF TGTGCCAGCAGACCCAGGGGCGCGGGAGTGACCGGGGAGCTGTTTTTT
once TRBJ2-3 TRBD1 TRBV2 CASSERDRFADTQYF TGTGCCAGCAGTGAAAGGGACAGGTTTGCAGATACGCAGTATTTT
NA TRBJ2-7 TRBD2 TRBV29-1 CSVERPSGSGDDEQYF TGCAGCGTTGAAAGGCCTAGCGGGAGTGGAGATGACGAGCAGTACTTC
NA TRBJ1-6 NA TRBV5-1 CASRAGGQINSPLHF TGCGCCAGCAGGGCAGGAGGGCAGATTAATTCACCCCTCCACTTT
NA TRBJ2-6 TRBD1 TRBV18 CASSPYETGTGTSGANVLTF TGTGCCAGCTCACCCTACGAGACCGGGACAGGGACGTCAGGGGCCAACGTCCTGACTTTC
NA TRBJ2-1 TRBD2 TRBV5-5 CASSLGPSGSYNEQFF TGTGCCAGCAGCTTGGGGCCTAGCGGGAGTTACAATGAGCAGTTCTTC
NA TRBJ1-2 NA TRBV28 CASSPAGGGYTF TGTGCCAGCAGTCCCGCGGGCGGTGGCTACACCTTC
NA TRBJ1-2 NA TRBV11-2 CASSQPQAPYGYTF TGTGCCAGCAGCCAGCCTCAGGCCCCCTATGGCTACACCTTC
NA TRBJ2-7 NA TRBV28 CASQGWDTSTLSYEQYF TGTGCCAGTCAAGGGTGGGACACGTCGACCCTCTCCTACGAGCAGTACTTC
few TRBJ1-1 NA TRBV20-1 CSADRNTEAFF TGCAGTGCCGACAGAAACACTGAAGCTTTCTTT
NA TRBJ2-1 TRBD2 TRBV7-3 CASSLYPAGDYNEQFF TGTGCCAGCAGCTTATACCCAGCGGGGGACTACAATGAGCAGTTCTTC
NA TRBJ2-7 NA TRBV2 CASSAYYEQYF TGTGCCAGCAGCGCCTACTACGAGCAGTACTTC
NA TRBJ1-6 NA TRBV30 CALVGGRSDSPLHF TGTGCCTTAGTTGGCGGGAGGTCGGATTCACCCCTCCACTTT
NA TRBJ2-1 TRBD2 TRBV4-2 CASSQPGTSAYNEQFF TGTGCCAGCAGCCAACCTGGGACTAGCGCCTACAATGAGCAGTTCTTC
NA TRBJ1-4 TRBD1 TRBV5-1 CASSLAGSGGNEKLFF TGCGCCAGCAGCTTGGCCGGGTCAGGGGGTAATGAAAAACTGTTTTTT
NA TRBJ2-2 NA TRBV21-1 CASSKVGDRGANTGELFF TGTGCCAGCAGCAAAGTAGGCGACAGGGGAGCGAACACCGGGGAGCTGTTTTTT
NA TRBJ1-3 TRBD1 TRBV18 CASSPWGQGEVSISSGNTIYF TGTGCCAGCTCACCCTGGGGACAGGGGGAAGTGTCCATCTCCTCTGGAAACACCATATATTTT
NA TRBJ1-2 TRBD1 TRBV6-5 CASSYTGGNYGYTF TGTGCCAGCAGTTATACAGGGGGTAACTATGGCTACACCTTC
NA TRBJ2-1 TRBD2 TRBV7-3 CASSPHSGASYNEQFF TGTGCCAGCAGCCCCCATAGCGGGGCGAGTTACAATGAGCAGTTCTTC
NA TRBJ1-6 NA TRBV9 CASSATATNNSPLHF TGTGCCAGCAGCGCGACAGCCACCAATAATTCACCCCTCCACTTT
NA TRBJ1-5 NA TRBV7-2 CASSLALQGNQPQHF TGTGCCAGCAGCTTAGCGCTACAGGGAAATCAGCCCCAGCATTTT
once TRBJ1-5 NA TRBV19 CASRIRDQPQHF TGTGCCAGTAGGATTAGAGATCAGCCCCAGCATTTT
NA TRBJ1-6 TRBD1 TRBV28 CASTYYRGDSPLHF TGTGCCAGCACGTACTACAGGGGTGATTCACCCCTCCACTTT
NA TRBJ1-6 TRBD1 TRBV6-5 CASSPGTENSPLHF TGTGCCAGCAGTCCCGGGACAGAAAATTCACCCCTCCACTTT
NA TRBJ1-6 NA TRBV2 CASSPTSRRTPGYNSPLHF TGTGCCAGCAGCCCCACCAGCCGCAGGACGCCAGGGTATAATTCACCCCTCCACTTT
few TRBJ1-6 NA TRBV12-3/TRBV12-4 CASSPWGGTLHF TGTGCCAGCAGTCCCTGGGGGGGGACCCTCCACTTT
NA TRBJ1-6 TRBD1 TRBV4-1 CASSVRTGDSPLHF TGCGCCAGCAGCGTAAGGACAGGGGATTCACCCCTCCACTTT
NA TRBJ2-3 NA TRBV5-1 CASSLAATRGDTQYF TGCGCCAGCAGCTTGGCGGCTACCCGAGGAGATACGCAGTATTTT
NA TRBJ2-7 TRBD2 TRBV7-3 CASSPTSGQAYEQYF TGTGCCAGCAGCCCTACTAGCGGCCAGGCCTACGAGCAGTACTTC
once TRBJ1-1 TRBD1 TRBV19 CASTQGGGSTEAFF TGTGCCAGTACGCAGGGGGGAGGAAGCACTGAAGCTTTCTTT
NA TRBJ1-1 NA TRBV5-1 CASSSNSNTEAFF TGCGCCAGCAGCTCGAACTCGAACACTGAAGCTTTCTTT
few TRBJ1-1 NA TRBV3-1/TRBV3-2 CASSGKGGAVTEAFF TGTGCCAGCAGCGGAAAGGGAGGGGCGGTAACTGAAGCTTTCTTT
NA TRBJ1-2 NA TRBV14 CASSPPNMDYGYTF TGTGCCAGCAGCCCACCCAACATGGACTATGGCTACACCTTC